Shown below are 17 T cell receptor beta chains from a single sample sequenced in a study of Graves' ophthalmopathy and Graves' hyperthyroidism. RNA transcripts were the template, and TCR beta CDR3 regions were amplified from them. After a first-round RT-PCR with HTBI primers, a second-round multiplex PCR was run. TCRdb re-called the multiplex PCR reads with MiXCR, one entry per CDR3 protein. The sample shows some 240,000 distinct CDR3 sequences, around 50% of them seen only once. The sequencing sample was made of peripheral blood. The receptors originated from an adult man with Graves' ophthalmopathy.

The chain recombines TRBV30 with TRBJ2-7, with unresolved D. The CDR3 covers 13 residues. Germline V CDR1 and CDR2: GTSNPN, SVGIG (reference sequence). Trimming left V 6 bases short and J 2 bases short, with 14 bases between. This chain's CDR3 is CACSEFLTYEQYF. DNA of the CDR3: TGTGCCTGCTCAGAGTTTTTGACCTACGAGCAGTACTTC.

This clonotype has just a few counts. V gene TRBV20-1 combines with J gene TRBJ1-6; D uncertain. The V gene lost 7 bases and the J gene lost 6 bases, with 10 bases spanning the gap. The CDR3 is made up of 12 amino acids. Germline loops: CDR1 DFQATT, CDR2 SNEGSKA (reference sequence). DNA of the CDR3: TGCAGTGTTGGACGGGTTAATTCACCCCTCCACTTT. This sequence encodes CSVGRVNSPLHF.

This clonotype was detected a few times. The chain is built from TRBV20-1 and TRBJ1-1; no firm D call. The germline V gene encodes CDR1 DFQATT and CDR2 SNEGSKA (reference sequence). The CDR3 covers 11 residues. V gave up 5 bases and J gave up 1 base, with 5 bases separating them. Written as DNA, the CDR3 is TGCAGTGCTTTACGGAACACTGAAGCTTTCTTT. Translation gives CSALRNTEAFF.

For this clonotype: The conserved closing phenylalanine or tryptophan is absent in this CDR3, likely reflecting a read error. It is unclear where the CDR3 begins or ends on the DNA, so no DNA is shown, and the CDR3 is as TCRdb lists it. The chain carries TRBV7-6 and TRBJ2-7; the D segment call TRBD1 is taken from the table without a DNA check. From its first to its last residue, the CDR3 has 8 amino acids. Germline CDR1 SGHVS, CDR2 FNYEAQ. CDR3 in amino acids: CASSPRGQ.

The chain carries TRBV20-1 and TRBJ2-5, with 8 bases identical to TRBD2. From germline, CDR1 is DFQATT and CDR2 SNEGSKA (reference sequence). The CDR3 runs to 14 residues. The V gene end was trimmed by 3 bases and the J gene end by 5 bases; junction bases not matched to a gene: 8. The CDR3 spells CSARLGTSGETQYF. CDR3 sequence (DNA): TGCAGTGCTAGGCTCGGGACTAGTGGGGAGACCCAGTACTTC.

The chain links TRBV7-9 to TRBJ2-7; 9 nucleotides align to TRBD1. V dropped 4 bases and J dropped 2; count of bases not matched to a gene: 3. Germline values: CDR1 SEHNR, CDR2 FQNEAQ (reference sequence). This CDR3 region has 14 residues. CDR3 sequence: CASSSGQGPYEQYF. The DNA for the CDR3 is TGTGCCAGCAGCTCCGGACAGGGGCCCTACGAGCAGTACTTC. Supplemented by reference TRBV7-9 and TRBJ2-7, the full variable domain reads DTGVSQNPRHKITKRGQNVTFRCDPISEHNRLYWYRQTLGQGPEFLTYFQNEAQLEKSRLLSDRFSAERPKGSFSTLEIQRTEQGDSAMYLCASSSGQGPYEQYFGPGTRLTVT.

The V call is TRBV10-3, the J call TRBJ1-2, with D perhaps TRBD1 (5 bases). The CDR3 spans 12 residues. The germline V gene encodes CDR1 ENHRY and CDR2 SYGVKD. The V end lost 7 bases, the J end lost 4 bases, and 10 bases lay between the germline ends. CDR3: CAITSGTYGYTF. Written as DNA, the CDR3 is TGTGCCATCACATCAGGGACCTATGGCTACACCTTC.

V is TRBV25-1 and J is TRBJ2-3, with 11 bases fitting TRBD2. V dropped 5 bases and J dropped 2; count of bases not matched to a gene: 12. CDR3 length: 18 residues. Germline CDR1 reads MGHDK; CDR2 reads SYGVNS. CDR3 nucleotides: TGTGCCAGCAGTCCGGGACTAGCGGCCCTTTCCCCCACAGATACGCAGTATTTT. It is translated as CASSPGLAALSPTDTQYF.

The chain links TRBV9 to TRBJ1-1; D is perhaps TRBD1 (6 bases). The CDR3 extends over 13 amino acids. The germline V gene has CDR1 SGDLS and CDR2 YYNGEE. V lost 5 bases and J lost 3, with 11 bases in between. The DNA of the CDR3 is TGTGCCAGCAGACTACAGGGTGACACTGAAGCTTTCTTT. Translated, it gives CASRLQGDTEAFF.

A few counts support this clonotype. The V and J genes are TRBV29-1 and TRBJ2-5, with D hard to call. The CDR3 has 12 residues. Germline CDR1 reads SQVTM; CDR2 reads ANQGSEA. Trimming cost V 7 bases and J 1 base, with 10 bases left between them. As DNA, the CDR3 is TGCAGCGGCCAACCGGGCCAAGAGACCCAGTACTTC. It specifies CSGQPGQETQYF.

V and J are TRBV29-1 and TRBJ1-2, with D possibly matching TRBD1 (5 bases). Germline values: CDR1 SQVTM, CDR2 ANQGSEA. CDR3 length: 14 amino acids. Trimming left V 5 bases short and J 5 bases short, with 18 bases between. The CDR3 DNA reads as TGCAGCGTTCCGGACATTGATAAAGGGTATGGCTACACCTTC. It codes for CSVPDIDKGYGYTF.

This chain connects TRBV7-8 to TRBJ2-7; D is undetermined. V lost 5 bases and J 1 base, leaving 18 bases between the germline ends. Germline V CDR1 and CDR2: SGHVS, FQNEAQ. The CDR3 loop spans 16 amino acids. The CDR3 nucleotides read TGTGCCAGCAGCCCCCACCGTATGATCCTATCCTACGAGCAGTACTTC. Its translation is CASSPHRMILSYEQYF.

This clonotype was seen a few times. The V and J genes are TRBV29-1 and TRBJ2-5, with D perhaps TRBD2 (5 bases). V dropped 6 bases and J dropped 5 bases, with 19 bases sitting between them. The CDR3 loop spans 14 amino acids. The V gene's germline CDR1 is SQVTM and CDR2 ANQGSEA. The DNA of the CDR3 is TGCAGCGTGACGCCGGCCGGGAAGACGGAGACCCAGTACTTC. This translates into CSVTPAGKTETQYF.

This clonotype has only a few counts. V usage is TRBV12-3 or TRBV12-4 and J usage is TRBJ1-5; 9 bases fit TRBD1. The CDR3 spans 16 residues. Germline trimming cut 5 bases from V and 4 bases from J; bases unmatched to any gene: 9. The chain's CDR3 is CASSVIGTGLNQPQHF. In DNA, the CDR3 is TGTGCCAGCAGTGTAATAGGGACAGGGTTGAATCAGCCCCAGCATTTT.

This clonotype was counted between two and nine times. The CDR3 bases are TGTGCCAGCAGTGACAGTCACAGGACGGTATATGGCTACACCTTC. Amino acid sequence: CASSDSHRTVYGYTF. The rearrangement links TRBV6-4 to TRBJ1-2, with D perhaps TRBD1 (5 bases). The CDR3 extends over 15 amino acids. V was shortened by 2 bases and J by 5 bases, with 15 bases between the two germline ends. Germline loops: CDR1 MRHNA, CDR2 SNTAGT.

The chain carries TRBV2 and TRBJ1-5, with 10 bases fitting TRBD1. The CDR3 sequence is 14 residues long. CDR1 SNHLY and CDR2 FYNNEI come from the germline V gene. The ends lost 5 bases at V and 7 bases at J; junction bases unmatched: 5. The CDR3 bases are TGTGCCAGCAGTACGACAGGGGGCCAGCAGCCCCAGCATTTT. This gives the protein CASSTTGGQQPQHF.

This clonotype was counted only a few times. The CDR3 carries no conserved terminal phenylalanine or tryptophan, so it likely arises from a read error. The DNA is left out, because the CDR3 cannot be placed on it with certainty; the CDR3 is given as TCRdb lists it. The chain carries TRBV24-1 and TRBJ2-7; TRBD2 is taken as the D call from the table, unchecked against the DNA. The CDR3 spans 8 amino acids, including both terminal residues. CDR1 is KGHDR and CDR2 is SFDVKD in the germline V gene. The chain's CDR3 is CATSGLAG.